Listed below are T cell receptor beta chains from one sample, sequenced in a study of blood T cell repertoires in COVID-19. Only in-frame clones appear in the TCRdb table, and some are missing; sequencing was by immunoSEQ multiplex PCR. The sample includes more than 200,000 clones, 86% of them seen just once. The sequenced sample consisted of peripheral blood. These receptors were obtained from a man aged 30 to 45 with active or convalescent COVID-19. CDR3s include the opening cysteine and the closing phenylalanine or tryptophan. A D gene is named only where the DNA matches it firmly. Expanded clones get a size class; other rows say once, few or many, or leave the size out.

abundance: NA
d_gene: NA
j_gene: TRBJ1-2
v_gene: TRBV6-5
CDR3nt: TGTGCCAGCAGCGAGCAGGGATATAATGGCTACACCTTC
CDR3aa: CASSEQGYNGYTF

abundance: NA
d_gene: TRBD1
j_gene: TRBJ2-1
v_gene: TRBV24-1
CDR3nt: TGTGCCACCAGTGATTCGGCAGGGGGCACCTACAATGAGCAGTTCTTC
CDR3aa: CATSDSAGGTYNEQFF

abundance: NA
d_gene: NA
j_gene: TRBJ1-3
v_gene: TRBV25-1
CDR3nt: TGTGCCAGCAGTGAATTTACGGGCTCTGGAAACACCATATATTTT
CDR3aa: CASSEFTGSGNTIYF

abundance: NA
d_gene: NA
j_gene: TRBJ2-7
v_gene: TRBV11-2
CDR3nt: TGTGCCAGCAGCTTAGGGCACGCCAGCTCCTACGAGCAGTACTTC
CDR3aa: CASSLGHASSYEQYF

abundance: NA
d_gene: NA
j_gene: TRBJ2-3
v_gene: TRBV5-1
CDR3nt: TGCGCCAGCAGCCAGATGACTACCGGCACAGATACGCAGTATTTT
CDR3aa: CASSQMTTGTDTQYF

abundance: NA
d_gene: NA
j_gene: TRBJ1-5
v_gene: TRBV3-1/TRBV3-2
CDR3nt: TGTGCCAGCAGCCAAGATTTGTGGGCGGGTCAGCCCCAGCATTTT
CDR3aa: CASSQDLWAGQPQHF

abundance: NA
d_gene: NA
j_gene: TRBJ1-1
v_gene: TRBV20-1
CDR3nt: TGCAGTGCCCGGAACACTGAAGCTTTCTTT
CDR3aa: CSARNTEAFF

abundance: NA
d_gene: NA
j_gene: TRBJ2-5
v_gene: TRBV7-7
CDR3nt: TGTGCCAGCAGCTTAGTGCGGACGGGGGAGACCCAGTACTTC
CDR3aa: CASSLVRTGETQYF

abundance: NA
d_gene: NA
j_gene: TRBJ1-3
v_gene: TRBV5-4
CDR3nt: TGTGCCAGCAGCTTGTTCGGGGGAACTGGAAACACCATATATTTT
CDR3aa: CASSLFGGTGNTIYF

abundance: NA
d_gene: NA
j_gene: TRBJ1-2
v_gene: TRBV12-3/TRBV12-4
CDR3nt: TGTGCCAGCAGTGACAGCTCTGCCTATGGCTACACCTTC
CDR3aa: CASSDSSAYGYTF

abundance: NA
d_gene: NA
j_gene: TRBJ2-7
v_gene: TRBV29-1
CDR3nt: TGCAGCGTTGTCCCTGCGTTTGCGGAATACGAGCAGTACTTC
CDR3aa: CSVVPAFAEYEQYF

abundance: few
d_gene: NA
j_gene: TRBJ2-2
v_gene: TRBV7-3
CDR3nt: TGTGCCAGCAGCTTAAGCTCCCCCGGGACCGGGGAGCTGTTTTTT
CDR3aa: CASSLSSPGTGELFF